The 3 T cell receptor beta chains below all came from one sample that was sequenced in a study of T-cell reconstitution after alpha-beta-depleted transplantation in children. Molecular barcoding with unique molecular identifiers was used for the TCRbeta library. TCRdb reprocessed the PCR reads with MiXCR, giving one entry per CDR3 protein. This sample yields fewer than 550,000 distinct CDR3 sequences, of which approximately 10% are seen a single time; around 15% belongs to the top ten. This specimen consisted of PBMCs, mostly from graft donor cells, obtained 180 days after TCRalphabeta/CD19-depleted stem cell transplant. Receptors were obtained from a female patient aged 2 to 10 who had a stem cell transplant for aplastic anemia, so the T cells may come from the graft donor.

CDR3 loop: CASSLTMGPGQGPNQPQHF. The CDR3, as DNA: TGTGCCAGCAGCTTGACGATGGGGCCGGGACAGGGTCCTAATCAGCCCCAGCATTTT. The V gene is TRBV5-6, the J gene TRBJ1-5; 9 nucleotides agree with TRBD1. V dropped 1 base and J dropped 4; count of bases not matched to a gene: 15. The CDR3 spans 19 residues. CDR1 is SGHDT, CDR2 YYEEEE, per germline.

This sequence joins TRBV2 and TRBJ2-1; 9 nucleotides align to TRBD2. Germline V gene lookup returns CDR1 SNHLY and CDR2 FYNNEI. CDR3 length: 17 amino acids. Trimming cost V 8 bases and J 3 bases; bases outside gene matches: 14. This CDR3 reads CASVAIGLAGNYNEQFF. The CDR3 nucleotides are TGTGCCAGCGTTGCCATTGGGCTAGCGGGGAACTACAATGAGCAGTTCTTC.

This chain connects TRBV12-3 or TRBV12-4 to TRBJ2-7; TRBD2 matches 11 bases. Trimming took 5 bases from V and 3 from J; bases not matched to a gene: 9. The CDR3 covers 16 residues. CDR3 protein: CASSLRLAGYLYEQYF. CDR3 nucleotides: TGTGCCAGCAGTCTCCGACTAGCGGGGTACCTCTACGAGCAGTACTTC.